The following is a T cell receptor (beta chain) sequence with its context. Its antigen is as yet unknown. Germline CDR1 reads KGHSH; CDR2 reads LQKENI. Losses at the gene ends were 5 bases for V and 11 bases for J; bases not matched to a gene: 19. The CDR3 totals 16 residues. Presence of unique molecular identifiers characterized the TCR beta cDNA libraries. Each CDR3 protein is one row after TCRdb ran MiXCR on the PCR reads. The table lists 180,000 or so distinct CDR3 sequences, over 25% of them singletons. This entry comes from a study of post-analysis software for immune sequencing data. Study-wide findings and caveats: Higher frequency in patients than in controls was seen for five TRBV segments, with TRBV5-6, TRBV5-1 and TRBV20-1 among them.

Sequenced material: blood. The clonotype originates from a girl between 2 and 17 years old with multiple sclerosis. The rearrangement joins TRBV18 to TRBJ2-5; TRBD1 matches at 8 bases. CDR3 region: CASSWTRGRAYNEQYF. CDR3 DNA sequence: TGTGCCAGCTCATGGACCAGGGGGCGTGCCTACAATGAGCAGTACTTC. Full variable domain (missing parts from reference TRBV18 and TRBJ2-5): NAGVMQNPRHLVRRRGQEARLRCSPMKGHSHVYWYRQLPEEGLKFMVYLQKENIIDESGMPKERFSAEFPKEGPSILRIQQVVRGDSAAYFCASSWTRGRAYNEQYFGPGTRLLVL.